The rows below give T cell receptor beta chains drawn from one sample of a study of blood T cells in healthy people across ages. TCRdb re-called the 5' RACE reads through MiXCR, storing one row per CDR3 protein. The sample consists of about 290,000 distinct CDR3 sequences, 27% of them appearing once. Sequencing input: blood. The receptors originated from a woman in her 70s in good health. Both conserved end residues are part of each CDR3. The order of the fields is V gene, clone size, D gene, J gene, CDR3 protein, CDR3 DNA. D genes are given only for firm matches. Where a row states a size, it is once, few, many or the class of an expanded clone; other rows omit it.

TRBV5-6	few	TRBD1	TRBJ1-6	CASSLPPGTDSPLHF	TGTGCCAGCAGCTTGCCGCCAGGGACAGATTCACCCCTCCACTTT
TRBV15	few	-	TRBJ1-4	CATSRTSQVATNEKLFF	TGTGCCACCAGCAGGACCTCCCAAGTTGCAACTAATGAAAAACTGTTTTTT
TRBV12-3/TRBV12-4	few	-	TRBJ2-1	CASSPNWQPLYNEQFF	TGTGCCAGCAGTCCCAATTGGCAGCCTCTCTACAATGAGCAGTTCTTC
TRBV29-1	-	-	TRBJ2-7	CSVADSSYEQYF	TGCAGCGTAGCGGACAGCTCCTACGAGCAGTACTTC
TRBV10-3	few	-	TRBJ1-1	CAISSKVANTEAFF	TGTGCCATCAGTTCTAAGGTTGCGAACACTGAAGCTTTCTTT
TRBV7-9	few	-	TRBJ2-7	CASSLVGDHEQYF	TGTGCCAGCAGCTTAGTAGGGGACCACGAGCAGTACTTC
TRBV6-2/TRBV6-3	-	TRBD1	TRBJ1-5	CASTLTGGDQPQHF	TGTGCCAGCACCCTAACAGGGGGCGATCAGCCCCAGCATTTT
TRBV7-8	many	-	TRBJ2-7	CASSLGPGTYEQYF	TGTGCCAGCAGCTTAGGTCCAGGAACCTACGAGCAGTACTTC
TRBV4-2	few	TRBD2	TRBJ2-3	CASSRTSGPTDTQYF	TGTGCCAGCAGCCGGACTAGCGGCCCCACAGATACGCAGTATTTT
TRBV21-1	few	-	TRBJ2-7	CASSKDGDSLLAYEQYF	TGTGCCAGCAGCAAAGACGGGGACTCCTTACTTGCCTACGAGCAGTACTTC
TRBV6-6	-	TRBD1	TRBJ1-4	CASSPDRVGEKLFF	TGTGCCAGCAGTCCCGACAGGGTAGGCGAAAAACTGTTTTTT
TRBV2	-	-	TRBJ2-5	CASSRDFQETQYF	TGTGCCAGCTCCCGGGACTTCCAAGAGACCCAGTACTTC
TRBV6-1	many	TRBD1	TRBJ1-1	CASSEATGGQVTEAFF	TGTGCCAGCAGTGAAGCGACAGGGGGCCAGGTCACTGAAGCTTTCTTT
TRBV20-1	-	-	TRBJ2-1	CSARERRQYNEQFF	TGCAGTGCTAGAGAGAGGAGACAGTACAATGAGCAGTTCTTC
TRBV20-1	-	TRBD2	TRBJ2-4	CSARASGRASVKNIQYF	TGCAGTGCTAGGGCTAGCGGGAGGGCCAGTGTCAAAAACATTCAGTACTTC
TRBV5-1	few	-	TRBJ2-2	CASSFRVPEDTGELFF	TGCGCCAGCAGCTTCAGGGTCCCAGAGGACACCGGGGAGCTGTTTTTT
TRBV5-1	-	TRBD1	TRBJ2-5	CASSSRRTGAEETQYF	TGCGCCAGCAGCTCGAGACGAACAGGGGCCGAAGAGACCCAGTACTTC
TRBV5-1	few	TRBD1	TRBJ2-2	CASSSQGEPSTGELFF	TGCGCCAGCAGCAGCCAGGGGGAGCCCTCCACCGGGGAGCTGTTTTTT
TRBV7-2	few	-	TRBJ1-6	CASSLAPWQGYSPLHF	TGTGCCAGCAGCTTAGCGCCGTGGCAGGGGTATTCACCCCTCCACTTT
TRBV29-1	few	TRBD1	TRBJ2-7	CSAGQGAYEQYF	TGCAGCGCCGGACAGGGGGCCTACGAGCAGTACTTC
TRBV2	-	TRBD2	TRBJ2-1	CASSEFRTSDEQFF	TGTGCCAGCAGTGAATTTAGAACTAGCGACGAGCAGTTCTTC
TRBV20-1	few	TRBD2	TRBJ2-7	CSARGGLAVIYEQYF	TGCAGTGCTAGAGGGGGACTAGCGGTAATATACGAGCAGTACTTC
TRBV28	few	-	TRBJ1-2	CASRQQGANYGYTF	TGTGCCAGCAGACAGCAAGGAGCTAACTATGGCTACACCTTC
TRBV5-6	-	TRBD1	TRBJ2-3	CASSSTGVRTDTQYF	TGTGCCAGCAGCTCGACAGGGGTCCGCACAGATACGCAGTATTTT
TRBV7-2	few	TRBD1	TRBJ2-5	CASRPGTEETQYF	TGTGCCAGCAGACCCGGGACAGAAGAGACCCAGTACTTC
TRBV9	-	-	TRBJ2-5	CASSSRTAGGETQYF	TGTGCCAGCAGCTCCCGGACAGCCGGGGGAGAGACCCAGTACTTC
TRBV12-3/TRBV12-4	-	TRBD1	TRBJ2-2	CASSPSPRAGGRSGELFF	TGTGCCAGCAGTCCCTCCCCGAGGGCAGGGGGAAGGTCCGGGGAGCTGTTTTTT
TRBV27	few	-	TRBJ1-1	CASSSRTENTEAFF	TGTGCCAGCAGTTCCAGAACAGAAAACACTGAAGCTTTCTTT
TRBV28	few	-	TRBJ1-2	CEAYGYTF	TGTGAGGCCTATGGCTACACCTTC
TRBV18	few	-	TRBJ2-5	CASSPGRAETQYF	TGTGCCAGCTCACCAGGCAGGGCAGAGACCCAGTACTTC
TRBV24-1	few	-	TRBJ2-5	CATSDSARETQYF	TGTGCCACCAGTGATTCGGCCAGAGAGACCCAGTACTTC
TRBV7-9	many	-	TRBJ1-1	CASSFGRGTEAFF	TGTGCCAGCAGCTTCGGAAGGGGCACTGAAGCTTTCTTT
TRBV20-1	-	-	TRBJ2-7	CSAKGVYEQYF	TGCAGTGCTAAGGGCGTCTACGAGCAGTACTTC
TRBV4-1	-	TRBD2	TRBJ2-1	CASSTHSGIRNEQFF	TGCGCCAGCAGCACCCATAGCGGGATACGGAATGAGCAGTTCTTC
TRBV11-2	few	TRBD2	TRBJ2-7	CASSSRTSAAEQYF	TGTGCCAGCAGCTCGCGGACTAGCGCGGCCGAGCAGTACTTC
TRBV14	few	TRBD2	TRBJ2-1	CASSQLAGGIEQFF	TGTGCCAGCAGCCAACTAGCGGGAGGAATTGAGCAGTTCTTC
TRBV5-1	-	-	TRBJ2-3	CASSLRTTSSTDTQYF	TGCGCCAGCAGCTTGAGGACCACCTCTAGCACAGATACGCAGTATTTT
TRBV6-6	-	-	TRBJ1-2	CASSYQGSNYGYTF	TGTGCCAGCAGTTATCAGGGCTCCAACTATGGCTACACCTTC
TRBV28	-	TRBD2	TRBJ2-1	CASSVRAGGHEQFF	TGTGCCAGCAGCGTCAGGGCGGGAGGGCATGAGCAGTTCTTC
TRBV12-3/TRBV12-4	-	-	TRBJ1-2	CASSMWGVGGYTF	TGTGCCAGCAGCATGTGGGGCGTTGGTGGCTACACCTTC
TRBV10-3	-	TRBD1	TRBJ2-5	CAISRDRGQETQYF	TGTGCCATCAGCCGGGACAGGGGACAAGAGACCCAGTACTTC
TRBV14	-	-	TRBJ1-1	CASSQEPLMFLGGTEAFF	TGTGCCAGCAGCCAAGAGCCTTTGATGTTTTTGGGGGGCACTGAAGCTTTCTTT